Listed here is a single T cell receptor beta chain. Antigen unknown. Per the germline V gene, CDR1 is DFQATT and CDR2 is SNEGSKA (reference sequence). With 1 base removed from V and 6 bases from J, the gap between germline ends came to 16 bases. The CDR3 has 16 residues. The data originate from a study of regulatory T cells in long-lasting Graves disease. Study-level findings and limits: Sample size was small, which may have lowered accuracy.

Assembly of TCR beta libraries relied on iRepertoire HTBI primers together with Arm-PCR of CDR3 regions. TCRdb re-called the multiplex PCR reads with MiXCR, one entry per CDR3 protein. Among roughly 470,000 distinct CDR3 sequences listed, around 21% were seen once. Time point noted: persistent/refractory GD, antithyroid drugs over 5 years with positive TRAb. Making the TCR library involved RNA that had been extracted from PBMCs. This rearrangement joins TRBV20-1 to TRBJ2-6; possibly TRBD2 for D (5 bases). This clonotype was obtained from a female donor with Graves disease. The source was peripheral blood mononuclear cells (PBMCs), collected when the disease was refractory, from a patient treated with antithyroid drugs. The DNA of the CDR3 is TGCAGTGCTAGAGGAACACGCACCCGGGAGGCCAACGTCCTGACTTTC. Translating gives CSARGTRTREANVLTF.